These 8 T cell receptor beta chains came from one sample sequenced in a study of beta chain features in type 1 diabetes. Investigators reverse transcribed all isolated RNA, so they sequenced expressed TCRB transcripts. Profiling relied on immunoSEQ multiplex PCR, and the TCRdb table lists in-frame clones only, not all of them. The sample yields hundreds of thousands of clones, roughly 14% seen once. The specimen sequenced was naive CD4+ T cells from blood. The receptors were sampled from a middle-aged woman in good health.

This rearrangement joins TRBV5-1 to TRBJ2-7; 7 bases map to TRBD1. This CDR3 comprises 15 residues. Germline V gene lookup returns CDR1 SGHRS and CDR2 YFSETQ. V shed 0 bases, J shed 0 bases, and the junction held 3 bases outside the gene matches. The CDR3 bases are TGCGCCAGCAGCTTGGACGGGACAGTCTCCTACGAGCAGTACTTC. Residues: CASSLDGTVSYEQYF. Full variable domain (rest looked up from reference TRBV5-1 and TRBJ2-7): KAGVTQTPRYLIKTRGQQVTLSCSPISGHRSVSWYQQTPGQGLQFLFEYFSETQRNKGNFPGRFSGRQFSNSRSEMNVSTLELGDSALYLCASSLDGTVSYEQYFGPGTRLTVT.

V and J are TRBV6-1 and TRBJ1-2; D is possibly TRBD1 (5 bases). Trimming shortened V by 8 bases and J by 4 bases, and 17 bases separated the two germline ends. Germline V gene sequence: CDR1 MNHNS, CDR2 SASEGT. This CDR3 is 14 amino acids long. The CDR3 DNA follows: TGTGCCAGCGTTTCTAGGGGTCTCGTCTATGGCTACACCTTC. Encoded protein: CASVSRGLVYGYTF.

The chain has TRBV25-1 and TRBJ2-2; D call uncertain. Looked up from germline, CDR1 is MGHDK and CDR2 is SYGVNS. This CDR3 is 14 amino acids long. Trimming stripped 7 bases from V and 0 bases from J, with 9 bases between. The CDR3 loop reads CASIPGTNTGELFF. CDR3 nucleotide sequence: TGTGCCAGCATCCCAGGAACGAACACCGGGGAGCTGTTTTTT.

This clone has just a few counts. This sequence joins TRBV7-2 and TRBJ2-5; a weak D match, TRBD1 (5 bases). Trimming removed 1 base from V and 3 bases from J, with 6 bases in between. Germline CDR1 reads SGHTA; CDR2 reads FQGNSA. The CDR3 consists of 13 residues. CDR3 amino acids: CASSLVREETQYF. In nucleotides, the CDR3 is TGTGCCAGCAGCTTAGTCAGGGAAGAGACCCAGTACTTC. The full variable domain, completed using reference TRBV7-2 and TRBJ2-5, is GAGVSQSPSNKVTEKGKDVELRCDPISGHTALYWYRQSLGQGLEFLIYFQGNSAPDKSGLPSDRFSAERTGGSVSTLTIQRTQQEDSAVYLCASSLVREETQYFGPGTRLLVL.

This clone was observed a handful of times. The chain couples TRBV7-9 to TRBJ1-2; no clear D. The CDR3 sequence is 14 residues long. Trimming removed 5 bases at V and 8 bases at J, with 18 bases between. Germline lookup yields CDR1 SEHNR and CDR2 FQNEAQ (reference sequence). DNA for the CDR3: TGTGCCAGCAGCCCTCGTCTAGTTGGAATAGGCTACACCTTC. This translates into CASSPRLVGIGYTF.

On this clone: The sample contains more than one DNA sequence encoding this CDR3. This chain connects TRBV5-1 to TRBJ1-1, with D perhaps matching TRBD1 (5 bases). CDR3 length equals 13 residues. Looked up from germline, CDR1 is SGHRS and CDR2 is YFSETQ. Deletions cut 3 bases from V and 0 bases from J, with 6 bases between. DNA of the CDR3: TGCGCCAGCAGCTCGGGGGTGAACACTGAAGCTTTCTTT. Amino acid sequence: CASSSGVNTEAFF.

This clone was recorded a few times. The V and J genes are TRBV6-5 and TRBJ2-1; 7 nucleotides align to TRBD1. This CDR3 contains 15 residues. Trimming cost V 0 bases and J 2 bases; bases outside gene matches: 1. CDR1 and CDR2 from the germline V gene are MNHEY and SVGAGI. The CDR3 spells CASSYSGTAYNEQFF. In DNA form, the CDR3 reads TGTGCCAGCAGTTACTCAGGGACAGCCTACAATGAGCAGTTCTTC.

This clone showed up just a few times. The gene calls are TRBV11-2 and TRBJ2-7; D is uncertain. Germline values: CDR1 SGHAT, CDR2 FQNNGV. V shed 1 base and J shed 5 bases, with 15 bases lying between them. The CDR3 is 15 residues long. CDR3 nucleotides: TGTGCCAGCAGCTTAGCCCCCGGCGGCACCCACGAGCAGTACTTC. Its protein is CASSLAPGGTHEQYF.